Following are 21 T cell receptor beta chains from one sample sequenced in a study of shared clonotypes between healthy human individuals. CD8 cells classed as naive were CD45RO-negative and positively selected for CCR7, excluding terminally differentiated effector memory CD45RA+ cells. The repertoire was sequenced with immunoSEQ multiplex PCR; TCRdb's copy has only in-frame clones and lacks some. The sample contains almost 700,000 clones, about 91% of which appear only once. The sequenced material came from naive CD8+ T cells sorted from blood. Receptors were obtained from a man aged 30-40 years in good health.

The chain uses TRBV29-1 and TRBJ2-7, with a tentative D call TRBD1 (7 bases). Germline V gene sequence: CDR1 SQVTM, CDR2 ANQGSEA. The CDR3 is made up of 17 amino acids. Deletions cut 3 bases from V and 2 bases from J, with 23 bases between. CDR3 amino acids: CSVDNGGGMGNAYEQYF. The CDR3 region has the DNA TGCAGCGTTGATAATGGAGGGGGCATGGGGAACGCCTACGAGCAGTACTTC.

The chain combines TRBV7-7 with TRBJ2-1; 7 bases line up with TRBD1. The CDR3 spans 14 residues. V dropped 4 bases and J dropped 6; count of bases not matched to a gene: 6. Germline V gene lookup returns CDR1 SSHAT and CDR2 FNYEAQ (reference sequence). The CDR3 nucleotides read TGTGCCAGCAGCTCCCGAGGGACAGCCAATGAGCAGTTCTTC. Translation gives CASSSRGTANEQFF.

This chain connects TRBV9 to TRBJ2-3, with TRBD2 matching over 7 bases. The CDR3 has 15 amino acids. J was trimmed by 2 bases and V by 3 bases; bases with no gene match: 6. From germline, CDR1 is SGDLS and CDR2 YYNGEE. CDR3 nucleotides: TGTGCCAGCAGCGGGTCTAGCGGAGACACAGATACGCAGTATTTT. Its translation is CASSGSSGDTDTQYF.

The chain recombines TRBV9 with TRBJ2-2, with 8 bases fitting TRBD2. From germline, CDR1 is SGDLS and CDR2 YYNGEE. The CDR3 loop spans 15 amino acids. The junction had 5 bases not matched to a gene; V was cut back by 3 bases and J by 4 bases. For the CDR3, the DNA is TGTGCCAGCAGCGGTCTAGCGGGCCGCACCGGGGAGCTGTTTTTT. Translation: CASSGLAGRTGELFF.

The rearrangement uses TRBV10-1 and TRBJ2-3, with 7 bases that match TRBD2. Trimming removed 0 bases from V and 0 bases from J; junction bases left unmatched: 3. CDR1 WNHNN and CDR2 SYGVQD come from the germline V gene (reference sequence). This CDR3 comprises 16 residues. CDR3 sequence reads: CASSESISGSTDTQYF. The CDR3 nucleotides are TGCGCCAGCAGTGAGTCTATTAGCGGGAGCACAGATACGCAGTATTTT.

The V and J genes are TRBV2 and TRBJ2-5, with 8 bases that match TRBD1. The CDR3 is 14 amino acids. J gave up 5 bases and V 5 bases, and 7 bases lay outside the gene matches. The germline V gene has CDR1 SNHLY and CDR2 FYNNEI. The CDR3 protein is CASSLTGAGETQYF. DNA for the CDR3: TGTGCCAGCAGTTTGACAGGGGCGGGGGAGACCCAGTACTTC.

The CDR3 bases are TGTGCCAGCTCACCATTAGGACTAGCGGGAGAAGAGACCCAGTACTTC. Translating gives CASSPLGLAGEETQYF. The chain employs TRBV18 and TRBJ2-5; 13 bases fit TRBD2. V trimming: 2 bases; J trimming: 3 bases; junction bases outside the gene matches: 3. The CDR3 extends over 16 amino acids. The germline V gene has CDR1 KGHSH and CDR2 LQKENI.

This sequence joins TRBV27 and TRBJ2-7; TRBD2 matches 13 bases. CDR3 length: 15 residues. Germline loops: CDR1 MNHEY, CDR2 SMNVEV (reference sequence). The J segment lost 8 bases and the V segment lost 7 bases, leaving 11 bases of the junction unmatched. The CDR3 coding sequence is TGTGCCAGCACCCTACTAGCGGGAGGGCTCTCCAAGCAGTACTTC. Amino acids: CASTLLAGGLSKQYF.

The chain has TRBV11-2 and TRBJ2-7; D is ambiguous. From germline, CDR1 is SGHAT and CDR2 FQNNGV. Trimming cost V 0 bases and J 3 bases, with 18 bases left between them. This CDR3 contains 17 residues. The CDR3 spells CASSLDLGIKGGYEQYF. In DNA, the CDR3 is TGTGCCAGCAGCTTAGATCTGGGGATCAAGGGTGGCTACGAGCAGTACTTC.

About this clone: Its ends do not fully match the called genes, so a read error is possible. The rearrangement links TRBV13 to TRBJ2-3, with 7 bases identical to TRBD2. The CDR3 has 15 residues. Germline values: CDR1 PRHDT, CDR2 FYEKMQ (reference sequence). Here the CDR3 reads CASRHQGGSRDTQYF. CDR3 nucleotide sequence: TGTGCCAGCAGGCACCAGGGAGGGAGCAGAGATACGCAGTATTTT.

This clone occurred a few times. This chain connects TRBV4-1 to TRBJ1-5, with 9 bases identical to TRBD1. The germline CDR1 and CDR2 sequences are MGHRA and YSYEKL. This CDR3 spans 15 amino acids. The junction had 4 bases not matched to a gene; V was cut back by 3 bases and J by 4 bases. The CDR3 is CASSQAGTGNQPQHF. The CDR3 DNA is TGCGCCAGCAGCCAGGCCGGGACAGGGAATCAGCCCCAGCATTTT.

This clone came up once. This chain joins TRBV13 and TRBJ2-7, with 11 nucleotides matching TRBD2. This CDR3 is built from 15 residues. J was trimmed by 3 bases and V by 6 bases; bases with no gene match: 7. Looked up from germline, CDR1 is PRHDT and CDR2 is FYEKMQ (reference sequence). CDR3 coding DNA: TGTGCCAGCAGTACCACCGGGACTAGCGGCTACGAGCAGTACTTC. Residues: CASSTTGTSGYEQYF.

The chain couples TRBV5-4 to TRBJ2-7, with 7 nucleotides matching TRBD2. CDR1 SGHNT and CDR2 YYREEE come from the germline V gene (reference sequence). There are 12 residues in the CDR3. The trim removed 7 bases at V and 7 bases at J, leaving 8 bases unmatched. Here the CDR3 reads CASHPAGIEQYF. The DNA for the CDR3 is TGTGCCAGCCATCCAGCGGGAATAGAGCAGTACTTC.

This clone has more than one count but fewer than ten. This sequence joins TRBV27 and TRBJ2-6, with D perhaps TRBD1 (6 bases). The CDR3 loop spans 12 amino acids. V gave up 3 bases and J gave up 13 bases, with 10 bases separating them. From germline, CDR1 is MNHEY and CDR2 SMNVEV (reference sequence). CDR3 sequence reads: CASSLDRLVLTF. The CDR3 DNA is TGTGCCAGCAGTTTGGACAGACTGGTCCTGACTTTC.

This chain joins TRBV29-1 and TRBJ1-1; weak D call: TRBD1 (5 bases). The ends were cut back, 6 bases at V and 3 bases at J, with 11 bases in the middle. The CDR3 loop spans 12 amino acids. Germline V gene sequence: CDR1 SQVTM, CDR2 ANQGSEA. The CDR3 nucleotides are TGCAGCGTCGCCAGGGAATACACTGAAGCTTTCTTT. Protein product: CSVAREYTEAFF.

The rearrangement uses TRBV10-3 and TRBJ2-7, with D unclear. There are 13 residues in the CDR3. The germline gives CDR1 ENHRY, CDR2 SYGVKD. Between the trimmed V and J ends, which lost 4 bases and 1 base, there was a span of 8 bases. As DNA, the CDR3 is TGTGCCATCAGTGCCGACGGATCCTACGAGCAGTACTTC. Residues: CAISADGSYEQYF.

This clone has only a few counts. This chain uses TRBV5-1 with TRBJ2-1; maybe TRBD2 (6 bases). Trimming left V 7 bases short and J 0 bases short, with 14 bases between. The CDR3 totals 15 residues. Germline V gene sequence: CDR1 SGHRS, CDR2 YFSETQ. CDR3 protein: CASETGESSYNEQFF. Here the CDR3 DNA reads TGCGCCAGCGAAACGGGGGAGAGCTCCTACAATGAGCAGTTCTTC.

CDR3 sequence: CASSLWSKNEQFF. As DNA, the CDR3 is TGTGCCAGCAGTTTATGGAGCAAGAATGAGCAGTTCTTC. The chain joins TRBV27 to TRBJ2-1; no definite D call. The CDR3 consists of 13 residues. Germline V gene sequence: CDR1 MNHEY, CDR2 SMNVEV (reference sequence). Trimming pared 1 base from V and 7 bases from J, leaving 8 bases between.

The rearrangement links TRBV15 to TRBJ2-7; TRBD1 aligns across 8 bases. Germline CDR1 is LNHNV and CDR2 is YYDKDF (reference sequence). This CDR3 contains 20 residues. V lost 0 bases, J lost 6 bases, and 22 bases stayed unmatched. CDR3 residues: CATSRETLSFDRGMIGEQYF. For the CDR3, the DNA is TGTGCCACCAGCAGAGAGACCCTGAGCTTTGACAGGGGAATGATTGGCGAGCAGTACTTC.

This clone was counted a single time. The chain recombines TRBV27 with TRBJ2-1; D ambiguous. V was shortened by 6 bases and J by 0 bases, with 12 bases between the two germline ends. CDR3 length equals 15 residues. Germline CDR1 MNHEY, CDR2 SMNVEV (reference sequence). CDR3: CASSLSESSYNEQFF. As DNA, the CDR3 is TGTGCCAGCAGCCTAAGCGAGAGCTCCTACAATGAGCAGTTCTTC.

Only a few counts were recorded for this clone. The rearrangement links TRBV9 to TRBJ2-2, with D possibly matching TRBD1 (6 bases). This CDR3 contains 14 residues. From germline, CDR1 is SGDLS and CDR2 YYNGEE. Trimming cost V 2 bases and J 7 bases, with 12 bases left between them. The CDR3 nucleotides read TGTGCCAGCAGCGTCTCAGGGGTTCGCGGGGAGCTGTTTTTT. It encodes CASSVSGVRGELFF. Variable domain in full (rest from reference TRBV9 and TRBJ2-2): DSGVTQTPKHLITATGQRVTLRCSPRSGDLSVYWYQQSLDQGLQFLIQYYNGEERAKGNILERFSAQQFPDLHSELNLSSLELGDSALYFCASSVSGVRGELFFGEGSRLTVL.